This T cell receptor (beta chain) stems from a study of technical replicates of blood from a handful of donors. Generated by immunoSEQ multiplex PCR, the TCRdb table keeps only in-frame clones and is missing some. The sample carries 70,000 or so clones, over 80% recorded once. Trimming took off 6 bases at V and 0 bases at J, with 12 bases between the two ends. The CDR3 loop spans 14 amino acids. Germline lookup yields CDR1 GTSNPN and CDR2 SVGIG (reference sequence). The source material was T cells isolated from PBMCs. This receptor was obtained from a human donor in good health. The genes are TRBV30 and TRBJ1-3, with a tentative D call TRBD1 (5 bases). The chain's CDR3 is CACAGLYSGNTIYF. CDR3 bases: TGTGCCTGTGCAGGGCTTTACTCTGGAAACACCATATATTTT.